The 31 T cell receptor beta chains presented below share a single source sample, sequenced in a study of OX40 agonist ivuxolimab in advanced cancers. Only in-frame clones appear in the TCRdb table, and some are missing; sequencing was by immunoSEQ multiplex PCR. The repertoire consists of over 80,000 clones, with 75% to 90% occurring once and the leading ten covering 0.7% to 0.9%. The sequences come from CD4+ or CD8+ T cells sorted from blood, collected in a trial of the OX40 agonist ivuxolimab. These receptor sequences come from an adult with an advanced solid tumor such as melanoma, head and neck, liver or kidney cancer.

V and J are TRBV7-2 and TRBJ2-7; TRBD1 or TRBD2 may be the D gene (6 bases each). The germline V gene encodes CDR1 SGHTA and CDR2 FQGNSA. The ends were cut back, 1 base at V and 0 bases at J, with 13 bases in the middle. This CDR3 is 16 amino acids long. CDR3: CASSLVGGGSSYEQYF. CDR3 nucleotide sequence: TGTGCCAGCAGCTTAGTTGGAGGGGGTAGCTCCTACGAGCAGTACTTC.

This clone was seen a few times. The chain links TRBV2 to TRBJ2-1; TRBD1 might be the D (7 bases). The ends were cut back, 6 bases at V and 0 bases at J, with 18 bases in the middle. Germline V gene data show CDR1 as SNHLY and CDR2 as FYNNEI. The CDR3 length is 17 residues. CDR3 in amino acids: CASRPNSGGSSYNEQFF. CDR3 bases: TGTGCCAGCAGACCGAATTCAGGGGGGAGCTCCTACAATGAGCAGTTCTTC.

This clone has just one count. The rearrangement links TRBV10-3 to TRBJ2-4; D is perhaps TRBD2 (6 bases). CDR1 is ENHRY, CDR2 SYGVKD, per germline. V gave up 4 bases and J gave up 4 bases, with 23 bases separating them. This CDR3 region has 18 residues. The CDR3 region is CAISGGTRPVEAKNIQYF. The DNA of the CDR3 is TGTGCCATCAGTGGGGGGACTCGACCTGTAGAGGCAAAAAACATTCAGTACTTC.

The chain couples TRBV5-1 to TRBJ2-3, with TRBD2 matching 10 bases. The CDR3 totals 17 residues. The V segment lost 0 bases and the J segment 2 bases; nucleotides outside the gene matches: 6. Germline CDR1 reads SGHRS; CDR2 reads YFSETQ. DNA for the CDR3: TGCGCCAGCAGCTTGGCACTAGCGGGGCGCTTCACAGATACGCAGTATTTT. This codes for CASSLALAGRFTDTQYF. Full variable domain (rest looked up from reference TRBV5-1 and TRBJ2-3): KAGVTQTPRYLIKTRGQQVTLSCSPISGHRSVSWYQQTPGQGLQFLFEYFSETQRNKGNFPGRFSGRQFSNSRSEMNVSTLELGDSALYLCASSLALAGRFTDTQYFGPGTRLTVL.

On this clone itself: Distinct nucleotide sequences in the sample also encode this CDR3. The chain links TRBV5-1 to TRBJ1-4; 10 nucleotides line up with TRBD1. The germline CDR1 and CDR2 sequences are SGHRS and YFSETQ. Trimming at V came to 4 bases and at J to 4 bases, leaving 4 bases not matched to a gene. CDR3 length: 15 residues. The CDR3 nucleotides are TGCGCCAGCAGCCCTGGACAGGGGGTTAATGAAAAACTGTTTTTT. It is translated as CASSPGQGVNEKLFF.

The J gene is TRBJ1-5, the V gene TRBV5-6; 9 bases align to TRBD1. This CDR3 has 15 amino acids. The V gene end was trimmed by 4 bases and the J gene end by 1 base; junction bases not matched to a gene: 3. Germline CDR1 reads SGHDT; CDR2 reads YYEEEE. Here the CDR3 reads CASSPGQGSNQPQHF. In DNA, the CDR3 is TGTGCCAGCAGCCCTGGACAGGGGAGCAATCAGCCCCAGCATTTT.

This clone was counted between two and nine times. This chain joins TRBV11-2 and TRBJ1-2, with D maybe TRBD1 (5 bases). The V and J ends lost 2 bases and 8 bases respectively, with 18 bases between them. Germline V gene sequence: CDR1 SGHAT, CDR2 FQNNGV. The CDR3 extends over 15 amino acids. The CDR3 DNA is TGTGCCAGCAGCTTAAACGAAGGGGCGGGGTTGGGCTACACCTTC. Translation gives CASSLNEGAGLGYTF.

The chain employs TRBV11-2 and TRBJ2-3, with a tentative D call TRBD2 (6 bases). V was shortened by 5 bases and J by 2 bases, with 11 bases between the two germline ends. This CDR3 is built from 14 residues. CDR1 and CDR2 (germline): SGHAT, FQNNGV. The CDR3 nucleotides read TGTGCCAGCAGCCGGGACTTCGACACAGATACGCAGTATTTT. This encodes CASSRDFDTDTQYF.

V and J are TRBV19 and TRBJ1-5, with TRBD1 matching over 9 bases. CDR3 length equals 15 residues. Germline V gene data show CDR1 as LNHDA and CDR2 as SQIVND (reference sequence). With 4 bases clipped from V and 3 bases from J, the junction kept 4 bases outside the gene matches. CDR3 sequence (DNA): TGTGCCAGTAGTACAGGACAGGGGCTCAATCAGCCCCAGCATTTT. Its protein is CASSTGQGLNQPQHF.

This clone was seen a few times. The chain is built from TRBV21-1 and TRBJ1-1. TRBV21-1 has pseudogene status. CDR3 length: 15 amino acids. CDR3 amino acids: CASSSLGLPNTEAFF. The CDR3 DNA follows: TGTGCCAGCAGCTCATTGGGACTGCCGAACACTGAAGCTTTCTTT.

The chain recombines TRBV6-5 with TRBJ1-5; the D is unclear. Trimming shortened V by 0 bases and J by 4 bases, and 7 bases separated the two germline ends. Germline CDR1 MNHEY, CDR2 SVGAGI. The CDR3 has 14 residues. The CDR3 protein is CASSYSGRNQPQHF. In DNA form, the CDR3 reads TGTGCCAGCAGTTACTCGGGCAGAAATCAGCCCCAGCATTTT.

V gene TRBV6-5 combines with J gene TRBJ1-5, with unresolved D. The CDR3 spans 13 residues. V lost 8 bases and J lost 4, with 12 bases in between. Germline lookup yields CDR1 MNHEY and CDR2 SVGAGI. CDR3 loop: CASGKNWNQPQHF. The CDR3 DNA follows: TGTGCCAGCGGAAAAAATTGGAATCAGCCCCAGCATTTT.

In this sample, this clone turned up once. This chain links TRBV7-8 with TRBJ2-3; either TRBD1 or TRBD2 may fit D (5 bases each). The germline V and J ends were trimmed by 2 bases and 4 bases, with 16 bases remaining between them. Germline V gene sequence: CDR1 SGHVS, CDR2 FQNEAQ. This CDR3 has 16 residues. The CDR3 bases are TGTGCCAGCAGCTTATCCGGGGCAACCCTGTCAGATACGCAGTATTTT. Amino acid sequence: CASSLSGATLSDTQYF.

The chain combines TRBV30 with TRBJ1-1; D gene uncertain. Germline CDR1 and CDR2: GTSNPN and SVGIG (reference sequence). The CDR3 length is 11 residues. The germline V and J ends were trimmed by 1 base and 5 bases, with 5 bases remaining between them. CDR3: CAWSGRTEAFF. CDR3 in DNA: TGTGCCTGGAGTGGGAGGACTGAAGCTTTCTTT. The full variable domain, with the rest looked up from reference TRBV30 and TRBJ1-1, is SQTIHQWPATLVQPVGSPLSLECTVEGTSNPNLYWYRQAAGRGLQLLFYSVGIGQISSEVPQNLSASRPQDRQFILSSKKLLLSDSGFYLCAWSGRTEAFFGQGTRLTVV.

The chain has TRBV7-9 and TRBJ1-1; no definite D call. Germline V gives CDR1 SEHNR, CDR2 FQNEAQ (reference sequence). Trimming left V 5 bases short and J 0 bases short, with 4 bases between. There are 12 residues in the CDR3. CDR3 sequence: CASSIMNTEAFF. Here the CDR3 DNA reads TGTGCCAGCAGCATCATGAACACTGAAGCTTTCTTT.

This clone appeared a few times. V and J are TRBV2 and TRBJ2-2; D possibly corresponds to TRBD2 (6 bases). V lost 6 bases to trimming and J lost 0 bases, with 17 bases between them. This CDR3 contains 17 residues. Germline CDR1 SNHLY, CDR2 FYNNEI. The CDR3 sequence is CASRVGVGGTNTGELFF. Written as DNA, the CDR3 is TGTGCCAGCAGGGTGGGGGTCGGGGGTACGAACACCGGGGAGCTGTTTTTT.

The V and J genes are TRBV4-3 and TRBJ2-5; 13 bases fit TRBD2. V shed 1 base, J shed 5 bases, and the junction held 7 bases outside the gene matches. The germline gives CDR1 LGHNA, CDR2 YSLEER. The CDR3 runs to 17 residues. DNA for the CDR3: TGCGCCAGCAGCCAAGGACTAGCGGGGGGCACAGAGGAGACCCAGTACTTC. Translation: CASSQGLAGGTEETQYF.

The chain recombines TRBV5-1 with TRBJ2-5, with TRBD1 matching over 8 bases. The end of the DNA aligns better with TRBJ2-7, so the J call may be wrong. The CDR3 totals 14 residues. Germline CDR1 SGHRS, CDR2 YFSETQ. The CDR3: CASSLLQGAGEQYF. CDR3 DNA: TGCGCCAGCAGCTTGCTGCAGGGGGCGGGCGAGCAGTACTTC.

The CDR3 DNA follows: TGTGCCAGCAGTAACCAGCGGGGGGCGCAAGAGACCCAGTACTTC. Amino acid sequence: CASSNQRGAQETQYF. The chain joins TRBV6-6 to TRBJ2-5, with TRBD2 matching 9 bases. The CDR3 sequence is 15 residues long. Germline V gives CDR1 MNHNY, CDR2 SVGAGI (reference sequence). The V gene end was trimmed by 5 bases and the J gene end by 2 bases; junction bases not matched to a gene: 6.

In DNA, the CDR3 is TGCAGCGTTATGACAGGGTCTATGCTTAATGAAAAACTGTTTTTT. This translates into CSVMTGSMLNEKLFF. The chain uses TRBV29-1 and TRBJ1-4; TRBD1 matches at 7 bases. Per germline, CDR1 SQVTM and CDR2 ANQGSEA. The CDR3 length is 15 residues. With V trimmed by 5 bases and J by 4 bases, 10 bases remained unmatched.

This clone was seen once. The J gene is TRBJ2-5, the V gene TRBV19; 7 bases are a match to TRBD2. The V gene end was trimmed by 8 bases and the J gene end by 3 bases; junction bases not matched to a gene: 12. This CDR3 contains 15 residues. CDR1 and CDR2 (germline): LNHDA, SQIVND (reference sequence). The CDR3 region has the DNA TGTGCCAGTGCAACCGCCAGGGCGGGGGAAGAGACCCAGTACTTC. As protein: CASATARAGEETQYF.

The CDR3, as DNA: TGTGCCAGCAGCCCGGGACAGGGGGCAGATACGCAGTATTTT. This encodes CASSPGQGADTQYF. V and J are TRBV2 and TRBJ2-3; 11 nucleotides match TRBD1. V dropped 6 bases and J dropped 4; count of bases not matched to a gene: 3. The CDR3 is 14 residues long. CDR1 and CDR2 from the germline V gene are SNHLY and FYNNEI.

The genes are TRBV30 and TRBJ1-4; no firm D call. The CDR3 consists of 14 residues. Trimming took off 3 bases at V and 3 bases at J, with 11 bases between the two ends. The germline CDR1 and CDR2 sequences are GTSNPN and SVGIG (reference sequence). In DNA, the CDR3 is TGTGCCTGGAGGTCGGGCAGTTCTAATGAAAAACTGTTTTTT. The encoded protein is CAWRSGSSNEKLFF.

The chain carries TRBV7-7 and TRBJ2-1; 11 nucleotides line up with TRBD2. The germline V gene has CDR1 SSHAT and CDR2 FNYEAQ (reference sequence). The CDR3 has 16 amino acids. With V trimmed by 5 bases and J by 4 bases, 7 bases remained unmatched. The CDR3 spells CASSPGASGGYNEQFF. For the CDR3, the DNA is TGTGCCAGCAGCCCCGGAGCTAGCGGGGGGTACAATGAGCAGTTCTTC.

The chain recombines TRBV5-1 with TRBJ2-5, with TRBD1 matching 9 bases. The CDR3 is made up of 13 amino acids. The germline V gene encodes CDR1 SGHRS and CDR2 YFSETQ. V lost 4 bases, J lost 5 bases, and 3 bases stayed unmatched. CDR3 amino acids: CASSPGQGETQYF. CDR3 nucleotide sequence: TGCGCCAGCAGCCCGGGACAGGGTGAGACCCAGTACTTC.

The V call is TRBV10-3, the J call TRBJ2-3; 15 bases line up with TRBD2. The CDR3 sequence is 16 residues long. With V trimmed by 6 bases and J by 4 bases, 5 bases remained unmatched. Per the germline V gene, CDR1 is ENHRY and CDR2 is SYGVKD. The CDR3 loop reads CAIRRTSGGAADTQYF. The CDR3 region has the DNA TGTGCCATCAGACGGACTAGCGGGGGGGCCGCAGATACGCAGTATTTT.

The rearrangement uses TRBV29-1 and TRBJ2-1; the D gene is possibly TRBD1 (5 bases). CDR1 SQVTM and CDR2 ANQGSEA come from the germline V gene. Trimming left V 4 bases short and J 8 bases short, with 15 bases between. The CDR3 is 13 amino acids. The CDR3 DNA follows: TGCAGCGTTGGAGACAGTTCGCGTGATGAGCAGTTCTTC. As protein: CSVGDSSRDEQFF.

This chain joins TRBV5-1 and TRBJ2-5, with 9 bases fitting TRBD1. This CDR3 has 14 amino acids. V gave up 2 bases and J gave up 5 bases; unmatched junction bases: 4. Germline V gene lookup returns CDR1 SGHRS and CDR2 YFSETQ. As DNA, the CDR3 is TGCGCCAGCAGCTTCGGGACAGGGTCGGAGACCCAGTACTTC. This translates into CASSFGTGSETQYF.

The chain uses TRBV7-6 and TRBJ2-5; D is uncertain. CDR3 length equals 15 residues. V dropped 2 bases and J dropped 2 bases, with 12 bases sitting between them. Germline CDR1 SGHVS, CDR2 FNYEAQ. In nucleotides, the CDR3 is TGTGCCAGCAGCTTATACCTGGGTGGGCAAGAGACCCAGTACTTC. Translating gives CASSLYLGGQETQYF. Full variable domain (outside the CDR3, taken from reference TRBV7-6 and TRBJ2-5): GAGVSQSPRYKVTKRGQDVALRCDPISGHVSLYWYRQALGQGPEFLTYFNYEAQQDKSGLPNDRFSAERPEGSISTLTIQRTEQRDSAMYRCASSLYLGGQETQYFGPGTRLLVL.

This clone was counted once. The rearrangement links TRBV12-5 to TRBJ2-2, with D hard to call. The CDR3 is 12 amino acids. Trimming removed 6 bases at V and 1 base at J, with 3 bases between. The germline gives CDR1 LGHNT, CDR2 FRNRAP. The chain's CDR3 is CASGQNTGELFF. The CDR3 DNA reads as TGTGCTAGTGGGCAGAACACCGGGGAGCTGTTTTTT. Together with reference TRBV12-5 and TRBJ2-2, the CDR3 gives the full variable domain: DARVTQTPRHKVTEMGQEVTMRCQPILGHNTVFWYRQTMMQGLELLAYFRNRAPLDDSGMPKDRFSAEMPDATLATLKIQPSEPRDSAVYFCASGQNTGELFFGEGSRLTVL.

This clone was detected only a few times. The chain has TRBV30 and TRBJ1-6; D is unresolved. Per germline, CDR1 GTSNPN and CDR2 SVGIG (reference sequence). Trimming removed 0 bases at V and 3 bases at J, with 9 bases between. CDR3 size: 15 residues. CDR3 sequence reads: CAWSVSLHYNSPLHF. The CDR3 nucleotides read TGTGCCTGGAGTGTTTCACTGCACTATAATTCACCCCTCCACTTT.